This T cell receptor (beta chain) is from a study of T-cell memory formation after mild COVID-19. Study summary: Clusters of TCRs were largely donor specific.

A few counts support this clonotype. Its antigen is undetermined. Each CDR3 protein is one row after TCRdb ran MiXCR on the 5' RACE reads. The data show 200,000 to 250,000 distinct CDR3 sequences, around 9.1% seen once. Findings of the study overall: The SARS-CoV-2 specificity of second-wave clones reaching peak at day 37 remained unverified. Clones that got smaller from day 15 to 85 had even CD4/CD8, while clones growing later tipped toward CD4+. Memory cells collected pre-infection included some clones that later responded, suggesting cross-reactive memory joined.

CDR3 length: 13 amino acids. V lost 0 bases and J 6 bases, leaving 8 bases between the germline ends. The V gene's germline CDR1 is SGDLS and CDR2 YYNGEE. The sample taken for sequencing was PBMCs or a T cell subset sorted from them (not recorded which). The source of this sequence is a man aged 18 to 29 who had mild COVID-19 (a few samples of this study predate the infection). Cell type and time point are not known. The chain joins TRBV9 to TRBJ2-3; D could derive from TRBD1 or TRBD2 (5 bases each). The CDR3 loop is CASSVGWGDTQYF. CDR3 coding DNA: TGTGCCAGCAGCGTAGGATGGGGGGATACGCAGTATTTT.